A selection of T cell receptor beta chains follows, all from one sample in a study of T-cell reconstitution after alpha-beta-depleted transplantation in children. A single record per CDR3 protein comes from TCRdb applying MiXCR to the PCR reads. The data show about 98,000 distinct CDR3 sequences, over 6% seen once. The sequences come from PBMCs, collected before TCRalphabeta/CD19-depleted stem cell transplant. All receptors derive from a boy aged 2 to 10 with acute lymphoblastic leukemia, due to receive a stem cell transplant. CDR3s include the opening cysteine and the closing phenylalanine or tryptophan. The D gene is left open where the match is weak. Size is omitted from some rows. Given values are once, few, many or a class for expanded clones.

v_call	d_call	j_call	clone_size	cdr3_nt	cdr3_aa
TRBV5-5	TRBD1	TRBJ2-5	many	TGTGCCAGCAGCCTGGGGACAGGGGGGGAAGAGACCCAGTACTTC	CASSLGTGGEETQYF
TRBV7-9	-	TRBJ1-1	many	TGTGCCAGCAACCAAATGAACACTGAAGCTTTCTTT	CASNQMNTEAFF
TRBV6-1	-	TRBJ1-5	few	TGTGCCAGCAGAGAAAGGCCTATCAATCAGCCCCAGCATTTT	CASRERPINQPQHF
TRBV6-2/TRBV6-3	-	TRBJ1-2	few	TGTGCCAGCAGGGCAGATCCCGATAACTATGGCTACACCTTC	CASRADPDNYGYTF
TRBV4-3	-	TRBJ2-3	few	TGCGCCAGCAGCCAATTCTCCGGACAGACAACAGATACGCAGTATTTT	CASSQFSGQTTDTQYF
TRBV12-3/TRBV12-4	-	TRBJ2-5	many	TGTGCCAGTTCCCGGTTGACAACCTCAGGAGAGACCCAGTACTTC	CASSRLTTSGETQYF
TRBV5-1	-	TRBJ1-2	many	TGCGCCAGCAGCTTGCGGTCAGGAGAGAACTATGGCTACACCTTC	CASSLRSGENYGYTF
TRBV20-1	-	TRBJ2-7	many	TGCGGGGTCCTATGGGGAGGCTCCTACGAGCAGTACTTC	CGVLWGGSYEQYF
TRBV7-8	-	TRBJ1-4	many	TGTGCCACTCACGGGGCAGGGGATGAAAAACTGTTTTTT	CATHGAGDEKLFF
TRBV4-2	TRBD1	TRBJ1-4	-	TGTGCCAGCAGCCAAAGTCGTCGCCCGGGACAGGGAATAGGAAAACTGTTTTTT	CASSQSRRPGQGIGKLFF
TRBV5-6	TRBD1	TRBJ1-2	-	TGTGCCAGCAGCTTGGCGGGACAGGAGGCCTATGGCTACACCTTC	CASSLAGQEAYGYTF
TRBV6-5	TRBD1	TRBJ2-7	few	TGTGCCAGCAGTTTACTACCGGGACAGAGCTCCTACGAGCAGTACTTC	CASSLLPGQSSYEQYF
TRBV20-1	TRBD1	TRBJ1-6	few	TGCAGTGCTAGAGATTTGTGGACAGGGATGGCCTCACCCCTCCACTTT	CSARDLWTGMASPLHF
TRBV15	-	TRBJ2-7	many	TGTGCCACCAGCAGAGAAGCCGTAGGTCGGGCCGCCTACGAGCAGTACTTC	CATSREAVGRAAYEQYF
TRBV10-3	TRBD1	TRBJ1-2	-	TGTGCCATCAGGACAGGGGACTATGGCTACACCTTC	CAIRTGDYGYTF
TRBV20-1	-	TRBJ1-1	few	TGCAGTGCTAGCCTACTCCAGGAAGCTTTCTTT	CSASLLQEAFF
TRBV29-1	-	TRBJ1-1	-	TGCAGCGCTAGGGGATCGGGAGATGGCACTGAAGCTTTCTTT	CSARGSGDGTEAFF
TRBV6-4	-	TRBJ2-1	many	TGTGCCAGCAGTGAGACCTTGGACAGTTACAATGAGCAGTTCTTC	CASSETLDSYNEQFF
TRBV7-9	-	TRBJ2-5	many	TGTGCCAGCAGCTTAGTGGAGGGTAGGGTAGAGACCCAGTACTTC	CASSLVEGRVETQYF
TRBV5-1	-	TRBJ1-1	many	TGCGCCAGCAGCTTGAGCCCCTCGGGGGGTGGGACTTTCTTT	CASSLSPSGGGTFF
TRBV9	-	TRBJ2-1	many	TGTGCCAGCAGCCCCGCCCGGACAGCGGCCAATGAGCAGTTCTTC	CASSPARTAANEQFF
TRBV6-1	TRBD1	TRBJ1-2	-	TGTGCCAGCAGTGGGGACAGGGACATATATGGCTACACCTTC	CASSGDRDIYGYTF
TRBV6-5	-	TRBJ1-1	many	TGTGCCAGCAGTCCCTTAGGGGAGGCGAGGGACACTGAAGCTTTCTTT	CASSPLGEARDTEAFF
TRBV24-1	-	TRBJ1-5	many	TGTGCCACGGCCCAGCATAGCAATCAGCCCCAGCATTTT	CATAQHSNQPQHF
TRBV2	TRBD2	TRBJ2-5	-	TGTGCCAGCCATCTACTGGCGGGGGGTCTGGGAGAGACCCAGTACTTC	CASHLLAGGLGETQYF
TRBV5-4	-	TRBJ2-7	many	TGTGCCAGCAGCTTGGCCCCTACGGAAGGGGAGCAGTACTTC	CASSLAPTEGEQYF
TRBV7-9	-	TRBJ2-7	many	TGTGCCAGCAGCTTGCCATCCCACGAGCAGTACTTC	CASSLPSHEQYF
TRBV6-6	TRBD1	TRBJ2-7	few	TGTGCCAGCGGTCCGGGACAGGGAATCTGGCAGTACTTC	CASGPGQGIWQYF
TRBV28	TRBD1	TRBJ2-2	-	TGTGCCAGCAGGCCCGGGACAGACCCCGGGGAGCTGTTTTTT	CASRPGTDPGELFF
TRBV7-2	-	TRBJ1-1	many	TGTGCCAGCAGCTTACCGGGATGGGACACTGAAGCTTTCTTT	CASSLPGWDTEAFF
TRBV12-3/TRBV12-4	-	TRBJ1-4	many	TGTGCCAGCAGTCCCGAAAAGGGATATCGTAGCGAAAAACTGTTTTTT	CASSPEKGYRSEKLFF
TRBV11-1	-	TRBJ2-1	many	TGTGCCAGCAGATGGGGGGAGTTGGAGCAGTTCTTC	CASRWGELEQFF
TRBV5-1	-	TRBJ1-1	many	TGCGCCAGCAGCTTCCAGGGAGAGGGCACTGAAGCTTTCTTT	CASSFQGEGTEAFF
TRBV2	-	TRBJ1-1	many	TGTGCCAGCAGCACCGACGCCTTTGAAGCTTTCTTT	CASSTDAFEAFF
TRBV5-1	-	TRBJ2-1	many	TGCGCCAGCAGCTTGGAAGACAGTCGGCAGTTCTTC	CASSLEDSRQFF
TRBV10-3	-	TRBJ1-6	-	TGTGCCATCAGTAACATAGACCCCAATAATTCACCCCTCCACTTT	CAISNIDPNNSPLHF
TRBV4-3	-	TRBJ2-3	many	TGCGCCAGCAGCCCACAGGGAGGGGGCACAGATACGCAGTATTTT	CASSPQGGGTDTQYF
TRBV7-2	TRBD1	TRBJ2-7	-	TGTGCCAGCAGCACGGGACAGATCGGGTTCGAGCAGTACTTC	CASSTGQIGFEQYF
TRBV5-1	-	TRBJ2-5	many	TGCGCCAGCAGCTTTGGGGGCACCCAAGAGACCCAGTACTTC	CASSFGGTQETQYF
TRBV20-1	TRBD2	TRBJ2-1	few	TGCAGTGCGCTCCTTACTAGCGGGGGGGCCAATGAGCAGTTCTTC	CSALLTSGGANEQFF
TRBV7-6	-	TRBJ1-4	many	TGTGCCAGCAGCTCGCCCCAAGGGGCTCCGGAGGAAAAACTGTTTTTT	CASSSPQGAPEEKLFF
TRBV11-1	TRBD1	TRBJ2-2	many	TGTGCCAGCAGCAAACAGCGGACAGGAGGTTGGGTACCGAACACCGGGGAGCTGTTTTTT	CASSKQRTGGWVPNTGELFF
TRBV12-2	-	TRBJ1-4	-	TGTGCAAGTCGCATTACGGGGGGACAGCCGAATGAAAAACTGTTTTTT	CASRITGGQPNEKLFF
TRBV12-3/TRBV12-4	-	TRBJ1-6	-	TGTGCCAGCAGCCTCGACAATTGGGATTCACCCCTCCACTTT	CASSLDNWDSPLHF
TRBV5-1	-	TRBJ1-1	-	TGCGCCAGCAGCTTAGCCGGGACAAAGAACACTGAAGCTTTCTTT	CASSLAGTKNTEAFF
TRBV12-3/TRBV12-4	TRBD2	TRBJ2-2	many	TGTGCCAGCAGTTTGAGGGCAGCGGGGGGCGTCGGGGAGCTGTTTTTT	CASSLRAAGGVGELFF
TRBV5-6	-	TRBJ1-4	many	TGTGCCAGCAGCTTGCGGCCACTTATTAATGAAAAACTGTTTTTT	CASSLRPLINEKLFF
TRBV5-1	TRBD1	TRBJ2-5	many	TGCGCCAGCAGCCCCGGACAGGGTCCAGAGACCCAGTACTTC	CASSPGQGPETQYF
TRBV5-6	TRBD1	TRBJ1-1	-	TGTGCCAGCAGCTTGACAGGGGGGATAGCACGTGAAGCTTTCTTT	CASSLTGGIAREAFF
TRBV5-1	-	TRBJ1-2	-	TGCGCCAGCAGCTTGGAAGACAGCCTCCCCCTCTTC	CASSLEDSLPLF
TRBV5-1	TRBD2	TRBJ2-3	many	TGCGCCAGCAGCCGGGGGACTAGCGGGGAACTTGATACGCAGTATTTT	CASSRGTSGELDTQYF
TRBV13	TRBD2	TRBJ2-1	many	TGTGCCAGCAGACGGGCTAGCGGGAACAATGAGCAGTTCTTC	CASRRASGNNEQFF
TRBV24-1	-	TRBJ1-5	-	TGTGCCACCAGTGACTCGCCTTACAGGGTCGGGTTAAGCAATCAGCCCCAGCATTTT	CATSDSPYRVGLSNQPQHF
TRBV12-3/TRBV12-4	-	TRBJ2-7	few	TGTGCCAGCAGGCCCGGGGAACCCACCTACGAGCAGTACTTC	CASRPGEPTYEQYF
TRBV28	-	TRBJ1-5	many	TGTGCCAGCAGTGGGAATCAGCCCCAGCATTTT	CASSGNQPQHF
TRBV20-1	TRBD2	TRBJ2-3	few	TGCAGTGCTACCCGACTAGCGGGGGCCACAGATACGCAGTATTTT	CSATRLAGATDTQYF